This TCR beta chain was identified in a study of blood T cell repertoires in COVID-19. Study information: Spain, Italy and the United States supplied samples that represented acute and convalescent COVID-19.

Original processing notes: Estimation of nucleated cell counts was performed using reference gene primer amplification. The table came from immunoSEQ multiplex PCR; TCRdb's copy has only in-frame clones and leaves some out. That table furnishes V, J and clone size, whereas the DNA furnished D and trimming. Of over 150,000 clones listed, around 85% are singletons. The age range of participants was about 18 to 90 years, with residence in fewer than 25 US areas. Germline V gene lookup returns CDR1 SEHNR and CDR2 FQNEAQ (reference sequence). V dropped 8 bases and J dropped 4 bases, with 14 bases sitting between them. The CDR3 length is 13 residues.

The sequencing sample was made of PBMCs or T cells enriched from blood (not recorded which). This chain connects TRBV7-9 to TRBJ2-5, with D tentatively TRBD2 (7 bases). The sequence derives from a man aged 35 to 55 who had recovered from COVID-19. In DNA form, the CDR3 reads TGTGCCAGCGTTGGGGGGGCGCCAGAGACCCAGTACTTC. Translated: CASVGGAPETQYF.